Shown below are 6 T cell receptor beta chains from a single sample sequenced in a study of shared clonotypes between healthy human individuals. Some clones are missing from TCRdb's copy, which holds only in-frame ones; the method was immunoSEQ multiplex PCR. The sample shows about 1,900,000 clones, over 85% of them seen only once. Terminally differentiated effector memory CD45RA+ cells were left out of the naive CD8 fraction, which was CD45RO-negative and positively selected for CCR7. The sequencing input was naive CD8+ T cells sorted from blood. The receptors shown here come from a man younger than 35 in good health.

This clone has only one observation. The chain combines TRBV28 with TRBJ2-2; no firm D call. This CDR3 has 13 amino acids. The germline V gene has CDR1 MDHEN and CDR2 SYDVKM. The ends were cut back, 3 bases at V and 4 bases at J, with 6 bases in the middle. The CDR3 loop is CASSFQPTGELFF. DNA of the CDR3: TGTGCCAGCAGTTTCCAGCCCACCGGGGAGCTGTTTTTT.

The chain joins TRBV6-1 to TRBJ2-7; 11 bases match TRBD2. Looked up from germline, CDR1 is MNHNS and CDR2 is SASEGT. CDR3 length equals 15 residues. V gave up 6 bases and J gave up 3 bases; unmatched junction bases: 7. Here the CDR3 reads CASSLDGTSGYEQYF. CDR3 coding DNA: TGTGCCAGCAGCCTCGATGGGACTAGCGGCTACGAGCAGTACTTC.

The chain's CDR3 is CASSIRGSSYNEQFF. CDR3 bases: TGTGCCAGCAGTATCAGGGGCAGCTCCTACAATGAGCAGTTCTTC. V gene TRBV27 combines with J gene TRBJ2-1; maybe TRBD1 (6 bases). The CDR3 runs 15 residues. Trimming shortened V by 5 bases and J by 0 bases, and 11 bases separated the two germline ends. The germline gives CDR1 MNHEY, CDR2 SMNVEV (reference sequence).

V usage is TRBV28 and J usage is TRBJ1-2, with a tentative D call TRBD1 (6 bases). CDR1 is MDHEN and CDR2 is SYDVKM in the germline V gene. The V gene lost 3 bases and the J gene lost 5 bases, with 10 bases spanning the gap. This CDR3 has 13 amino acids. This chain's CDR3 is CASSFDRQYGYTF. For the CDR3, the DNA is TGTGCCAGCAGTTTCGACAGGCAGTATGGCTACACCTTC.

For the CDR3, the DNA is TGTGCCAGTAGTGGTGGTGGTCGAGCTTTCTTT. It specifies CASSGGGRAFF. V is TRBV19 and J is TRBJ1-1, with D unclear. Per germline, CDR1 LNHDA and CDR2 SQIVND (reference sequence). The V gene lost 5 bases and the J gene lost 10 bases, with 11 bases spanning the gap. The CDR3 sequence is 11 residues long.

The CDR3 region has the DNA TGCGCCAGCAGCTTGGCCGGTAGCGCCTACGAGCAGTACTTC. The encoded protein is CASSLAGSAYEQYF. The chain links TRBV5-1 to TRBJ2-7; D is perhaps TRBD2 (5 bases). The germline V gene encodes CDR1 SGHRS and CDR2 YFSETQ. The CDR3 has 14 residues. V was pared by 0 bases and J by 2 bases, with 9 bases between.